These T cell receptor beta chains were read from a single sample in a study of identical twins. Via MiXCR, TCRdb re-called the 5' RACE reads, giving one row per CDR3 protein. The sample lists under 250,000 distinct CDR3 sequences; 6% to 8% were seen once. The same sample was also studied in work on yellow fever vaccine responses in identical twins.

What was sequenced was CD8+ T cells sorted from blood. The source is a woman aged 18-29 years in good health. The CDR3 runs from the conserved cysteine through the conserved F or W. The D gene is left open where the match is weak. Where a row states a size, it is once, few, many or the class of an expanded clone; other rows omit it.

clone size,J gene,CDR3 length,V gene,D gene,CDR3 DNA,CDR3 protein
-,TRBJ2-6,15,TRBV9,-,TGTGCCAGCAGCGTAGTCGCTTCCGCCGCCAACGTCCTGACTTTC,CASSVVASAANVLTF
many,TRBJ1-5,12,TRBV12-3/TRBV12-4,-,TGTGCCAGCAGTACCCCCGGCCAGCCCCAGCATTTT,CASSTPGQPQHF
-,TRBJ1-4,15,TRBV7-9,-,TGTGCCAGCAGCCATTCAGAGGCTGCTAATGAAAAACTGTTTTTT,CASSHSEAANEKLFF
few,TRBJ2-6,17,TRBV28,-,TGTGCCAGCAGTTTAGCCGGGTTTTCTGCTGGGGCCAACGTCCTGACTTTC,CASSLAGFSAGANVLTF
many,TRBJ2-3,15,TRBV7-3,TRBD2,TGTGCCAGCAGCTTAACTAGCGGGAGCACAGATACGCAGTATTTT,CASSLTSGSTDTQYF
few,TRBJ2-3,17,TRBV29-1,-,TGCAGCGTACAATACCTTAACGGAGCGAAGCTGGTGGATACGCAGTATTTT,CSVQYLNGAKLVDTQYF
many,TRBJ2-1,16,TRBV10-3,TRBD1,TGTGCCATCAGTGGTGACCGGGGACAGATGTCCAATGAGCAGTTCTTC,CAISGDRGQMSNEQFF
many,TRBJ1-5,13,TRBV16,-,TGTGCCAGCAGCTGGGCTCAAAATCAGCCCCAGCATTTT,CASSWAQNQPQHF
medium-sized,TRBJ2-4,14,TRBV20-1,TRBD2,TGCAGTGCTATTCTCGGGGGGGATAAAAACATTCAGTACTTC,CSAILGGDKNIQYF
few,TRBJ2-1,15,TRBV7-9,TRBD1,TGTGCCAGCACCTTCGGACAGGGGCGATCAGATGAGCAGTTCTTC,CASTFGQGRSDEQFF
many,TRBJ2-3,12,TRBV10-1,-,TGCGCCAGCAGTGAGTCACGGAATACGCAGTATTTT,CASSESRNTQYF
few,TRBJ1-6,14,TRBV11-2,-,TGTGCCAGCAGCCGTCGGGGGGACGGTTCACCCCTCCACTTT,CASSRRGDGSPLHF
-,TRBJ2-3,12,TRBV2,-,TGTGCCAGCAGTGGGACTACAGATACGCAGTATTTT,CASSGTTDTQYF
-,TRBJ2-2,14,TRBV6-1,-,TGTGCCAGCAGTCATAATGGGGAAACCGGGGAGCTGTTTTTT,CASSHNGETGELFF